This T cell receptor beta chain was recovered during a study of OX40 agonist ivuxolimab in advanced cancers. Study results and caveats: Doses of 0.1 to 3.0 mg/kg were accompanied by clonal expansion of CD4+ and CD8+ blood T cells by week 6.

Some clones are missing from TCRdb's copy, which holds only in-frame ones; the method was immunoSEQ multiplex PCR. The data contain about 78,000 clones, roughly 84% of them seen just once; the ten biggest clones take up 0.2% to 0.3%. With respect to this clone: Its specificity is not known.

Trimming stripped 4 bases from V and 6 bases from J, with 8 bases between. CDR1 is SGHNT, CDR2 YYREEE, per germline (reference sequence). The CDR3 extends over 12 amino acids. The TCR comes from an adult with an advanced solid tumor such as melanoma, head and neck, liver or kidney cancer. This specimen consisted of CD4+ or CD8+ T cells sorted from blood, obtained in a trial of the OX40 agonist ivuxolimab. This chain connects TRBV5-4 to TRBJ2-1, with D maybe TRBD2 (5 bases). CDR3 nucleotide sequence: TGTGCCAGCAGCCAGACTATCAATGAGCAGTTCTTC. Encoded protein: CASSQTINEQFF.